These 16 T cell receptor beta chains were sequenced from one sample in a study of technical replicates of blood from several donors. Sequencing used immunoSEQ multiplex PCR; TCRdb keeps in-frame clones, though not all of them. The repertoire holds about 97,000 clones, with approximately 95% as singletons. The sequenced material came from T cells isolated from PBMCs. These receptors were taken from a human donor in good health.

This clone came up a few times. V is TRBV5-1 and J is TRBJ2-2; TRBD2 matches at 7 bases. From germline, CDR1 is SGHRS and CDR2 YFSETQ. The CDR3 extends over 16 amino acids. After removal of 3 bases from V and 3 bases from J, the junction contained 8 bases not matched to a gene. The CDR3 DNA reads TGCGCCAGCAGCTCCTCTAGCGGTACTTACACCGGGGAGCTGTTTTTT. Amino acid sequence: CASSSSSGTYTGELFF. Based on the CDR3 plus reference TRBV5-1 and TRBJ2-2, the full variable domain is KAGVTQTPRYLIKTRGQQVTLSCSPISGHRSVSWYQQTPGQGLQFLFEYFSETQRNKGNFPGRFSGRQFSNSRSEMNVSTLELGDSALYLCASSSSSGTYTGELFFGEGSRLTVL.

This rearrangement joins TRBV5-8 to TRBJ2-2; D ambiguous. CDR1 and CDR2 from the germline V gene are SGHTS and YDEGEE. This CDR3 is built from 15 residues. The ends were cut back, 1 base at V and 8 bases at J, with 15 bases in the middle. The CDR3 nucleotides are TGTGCCAGCAGCTTGATGAGTTTCGGTCGAGGGGAGCTGTTTTTT. It specifies CASSLMSFGRGELFF.

The chain combines TRBV10-3 with TRBJ1-3; D is unclear. V lost 9 bases, J lost 0 bases, and 6 bases lay in between. The CDR3 has 12 residues. The germline V gene encodes CDR1 ENHRY and CDR2 SYGVKD. CDR3 in amino acids: CAIGGSGNTIYF. CDR3 nucleotide sequence: TGTGCCATAGGAGGCTCTGGAAACACCATATATTTT.

The chain carries TRBV5-1 and TRBJ2-1; 7 bases line up with TRBD2. Trimming cost V 5 bases and J 6 bases; bases outside gene matches: 5. Per the germline V gene, CDR1 is SGHRS and CDR2 is YFSETQ. The CDR3 is made up of 13 amino acids. CDR3 protein: CASSSGRANEQFF. The CDR3 DNA sequence: TGCGCCAGCAGTAGTGGGAGGGCCAATGAGCAGTTCTTC.

The chain links TRBV4-1 to TRBJ1-4; no firm D call. V lost 1 base and J lost 8, with 14 bases in between. Germline CDR1 and CDR2: MGHRA and YSYEKL. The CDR3 totals 15 residues. CDR3 protein: CASSQVATVREKLFF. The DNA of the CDR3 is TGCGCCAGCAGCCAAGTGGCAACGGTCAGGGAAAAACTGTTTTTT.

This clone was seen only a few times. J is TRBJ1-1 and V is TRBV7-3; 7 nucleotides match TRBD1. Looked up from germline, CDR1 is SGHTA and CDR2 is FQGTGA. The trim removed 5 bases at V and 11 bases at J, leaving 11 bases unmatched. This CDR3 has 13 amino acids. CDR3 amino acids: CASSRYGDSGAFF. The CDR3 bases are TGTGCCAGCAGCCGATACGGGGACAGTGGTGCTTTCTTT.

The CDR3, as DNA: TGTGCCAGCAGCCTTACGGGAGGGACTGAAGCTTTCTTT. The encoded protein is CASSLTGGTEAFF. This chain uses TRBV5-6 with TRBJ1-1; D remains ambiguous. Germline values: CDR1 SGHDT, CDR2 YYEEEE. V was cut by 4 bases and J by 5 bases, with 12 bases left in between. The CDR3 extends over 13 amino acids.

V usage is TRBV5-6 and J usage is TRBJ2-3; TRBD2 is a possible D gene (5 bases). The CDR3 contains 14 residues. The V gene lost 1 base and the J gene lost 4 bases, with 10 bases spanning the gap. Germline V gives CDR1 SGHDT, CDR2 YYEEEE. The CDR3 DNA sequence: TGTGCCAGCAGCTTGAGGCTAGCAGCAGATACGCAGTATTTT. Its protein is CASSLRLAADTQYF.

CDR3 amino acids: CASSLASRGAYEQYF. CDR3 DNA sequence: TGTGCCAGCAGCTTAGCGTCCAGGGGGGCCTACGAGCAGTACTTC. The gene calls are TRBV7-8 and TRBJ2-7; TRBD1 might be the D (7 bases). The CDR3 runs to 15 residues. The V gene's germline CDR1 is SGHVS and CDR2 FQNEAQ. The V gene lost 0 bases and the J gene lost 2 bases, with 11 bases spanning the gap.

This chain links TRBV11-3 with TRBJ1-1, with 9 bases that match TRBD1. The germline gives CDR1 SGHNT, CDR2 YENEEA. The CDR3 covers 13 residues. V lost 8 bases and J lost 2; bases outside the gene matches: 3. In DNA, the CDR3 is TGTGCCAGCGGACAGGGGCAAAACACTGAAGCTTTCTTT. It codes for CASGQGQNTEAFF.

This chain's CDR3 is CASSSAAGGYFLTQYF. The DNA for the CDR3 is TGTGCCAGCAGCTCCGCGGCCGGAGGTTACTTTCTCACGCAGTATTTT. V usage is TRBV7-9 and J usage is TRBJ2-3; maybe TRBD2 (5 bases). Trimming took 4 bases from V and 9 from J, leaving 23 bases between them. The CDR3 is 16 residues long. Per germline, CDR1 SEHNR and CDR2 FQNEAQ (reference sequence).

This clone is a singleton in its sample. The V gene is TRBV6-1, the J gene TRBJ2-7; D possibly corresponds to TRBD2 (6 bases). This CDR3 is built from 20 residues. V gave up 2 bases and J gave up 2 bases, with 28 bases separating them. Germline lookup yields CDR1 MNHNS and CDR2 SASEGT. The CDR3 loop reads CASSEFSFSVSGTDPYEQYF. CDR3 DNA: TGTGCCAGCAGTGAATTCAGTTTTTCCGTCTCCGGGACTGATCCCTACGAGCAGTACTTC.

This chain links TRBV15 with TRBJ2-5; D might be TRBD1 (5 bases). V gave up 3 bases and J gave up 4 bases, with 12 bases separating them. The CDR3 is 14 residues long. Germline CDR1 and CDR2: LNHNV and YYDKDF (reference sequence). The CDR3 here is CATSSLSGRETQYF. The CDR3 region has the DNA TGTGCCACCAGCAGCTTGTCAGGGCGAGAGACCCAGTACTTC.

V usage is TRBV5-4 and J usage is TRBJ2-5; 7 nucleotides match TRBD1. Germline V gives CDR1 SGHNT, CDR2 YYREEE (reference sequence). J lost 5 bases, V lost 4 bases, and 8 bases had no gene match. This CDR3 is built from 14 residues. The CDR3 DNA reads as TGTGCCAGCAGCCTCGAAAACAGGGGCGAGACCCAGTACTTC. Its protein product is CASSLENRGETQYF. Drawing the rest from reference TRBV5-4 and TRBJ2-5, the complete variable domain is ETGVTQSPTHLIKTRGQQVTLRCSSQSGHNTVSWYQQALGQGPQFIFQYYREEENGRGNFPPRFSGLQFPNYSSELNVNALELDDSALYLCASSLENRGETQYFGPGTRLLVL.

The genes are TRBV10-1 and TRBJ1-4, with 9 bases fitting TRBD1. With 5 bases clipped from V and 5 bases from J, the junction kept 3 bases outside the gene matches. Germline values: CDR1 WNHNN, CDR2 SYGVQD (reference sequence). The CDR3 contains 14 residues. CDR3 sequence (DNA): TGCGCCAGCAGTACCGGGACAGGGAATGAAAAACTGTTTTTT. Translated: CASSTGTGNEKLFF.

The chain joins TRBV19 to TRBJ2-6, with no clear D. The CDR3 runs to 14 residues. V was clipped by 5 bases and J by 0 bases, with 5 bases between them. Germline V gene data show CDR1 as LNHDA and CDR2 as SQIVND (reference sequence). The CDR3 spells CASSPFSGANVLTF. The DNA of the CDR3 is TGTGCCAGTAGTCCATTCTCTGGGGCCAACGTCCTGACTTTC. Based on the CDR3 plus reference TRBV19 and TRBJ2-6, the full variable domain is DGGITQSPKYLFRKEGQNVTLSCEQNLNHDAMYWYRQDPGQGLRLIYYSQIVNDFQKGDIAEGYSVSREKKESFPLTVTSAQKNPTAFYLCASSPFSGANVLTFGAGSRLTVL.